This T cell receptor beta chain was captured in a study of shared clonotypes between healthy human individuals. Notes on the study in general: Relative to memory subsets, naive subsets generally showed larger estimated richness. There were few donors, and this limited the genetic and exposure-history diversity represented.

Notes on this clone: No antigen is known for it.

A CD45RA-negative memory subset and a CD45RA+ naive subset were separated from the CD4+ cells. The run depth of the assay was deep. The assay was immunoSEQ multiplex PCR, and TCRdb's table has in-frame clones only and misses some. This table holds about 1.1 million clones, about four fifths found once. The sequenced material came from memory CD4+ T cells from PBMCs. Subset meaning: CD45RA-negative fraction. This sequence was found in a man younger than 30 in good health. Some clones in this sample may be carry-over from other donors' samples.

The CDR3 region has the DNA TGTGCCAGCAGTGAAGCGATTGGTGGCTACACCTTC. Its protein product is CASSEAIGGYTF. V is TRBV2 and J is TRBJ1-2; no definite D call. Germline lookup yields CDR1 SNHLY and CDR2 FYNNEI. V lost 0 bases and J 7 bases, leaving 6 bases between the germline ends. This CDR3 comprises 12 residues.